One and the same sample provided the 8 T cell receptor beta chains below, sequenced in a study of radiation and T cells in renal cell carcinoma. The repertoire was sequenced with immunoSEQ multiplex PCR; TCRdb's copy has only in-frame clones and lacks some. The data show 87,000 or so clones, about 86% seen once. Time point reported: baseline pretreatment blood. Indicated treatment: 15 Gy SBRT to primary tumor, nephrectomy 4 weeks later. The sample here was blood, taken from a patient whose treatment included radiotherapy and nephrectomy. The receptors stem from a man aged 45-65 years with renal cell carcinoma.

V is TRBV9 and J is TRBJ2-2; TRBD2 is a possible D gene (6 bases). This CDR3 contains 15 residues. The germline V gene has CDR1 SGDLS and CDR2 YYNGEE. Trimming took 4 bases from V and 3 from J, leaving 13 bases between them. The CDR3 loop reads CASSSLRRDTGELFF. For the CDR3, the DNA is TGTGCCAGCAGCTCCTTGAGGAGGGACACCGGGGAGCTGTTTTTT. Complete variable domain (other parts from reference TRBV9 and TRBJ2-2): DSGVTQTPKHLITATGQRVTLRCSPRSGDLSVYWYQQSLDQGLQFLIQYYNGEERAKGNILERFSAQQFPDLHSELNLSSLELGDSALYFCASSSLRRDTGELFFGEGSRLTVL.

The V gene is TRBV2, the J gene TRBJ2-2; D gene ambiguous. CDR1 and CDR2 from the germline V gene are SNHLY and FYNNEI. V shed 4 bases and J shed 4 bases, with 16 bases lying between them. This CDR3 has 16 residues. The CDR3 DNA reads TGTGCCAGCAGTGCGGCAGGACGCGATGGCACCGGGGAGCTGTTTTTT. It specifies CASSAAGRDGTGELFF.

The rearrangement links TRBV28 to TRBJ1-1; D not resolved. The V end was cut by 2 bases, the J end by 6 bases, with 16 bases between. Germline V gives CDR1 MDHEN, CDR2 SYDVKM. The CDR3 loop spans 15 amino acids. The CDR3 DNA is TGTGCCAGCAGTTTAAGGAGGCTTCTTGGCCCTGAAGCTTTCTTT. Residues: CASSLRRLLGPEAFF.

The J gene is TRBJ2-7, the V gene TRBV6-6, with D hard to call. Trimming removed 2 bases at V and 0 bases at J, with 5 bases between. This CDR3 has 13 amino acids. In germline, CDR1 is MNHNY, CDR2 SVGAGI (reference sequence). DNA of the CDR3: TGTGCCAGCAGTTACGAGGTCTCCTACGAGCAGTACTTC. Translation: CASSYEVSYEQYF.

There are a few counts of this clone. The genes are TRBV6-4 and TRBJ2-3; a weak D match, TRBD2 (6 bases). V was pared by 2 bases and J by 0 bases, with 9 bases between. There are 15 residues in the CDR3. From germline, CDR1 is MRHNA and CDR2 SNTAGT. CDR3 nucleotide sequence: TGTGCCAGCAGTGACGGGACTGCTAGCACAGATACGCAGTATTTT. This translates into CASSDGTASTDTQYF.

The rearrangement uses TRBV7-9 and TRBJ2-1; D not resolved. V lost 4 bases to trimming and J lost 8 bases, with 12 bases between them. CDR1 and CDR2 (germline): SEHNR, FQNEAQ (reference sequence). The CDR3 is 13 residues long. Here the CDR3 DNA reads TGTGCCAGCAGCTCCCAGGTTTACGATGAGCAGTTCTTC. As protein: CASSSQVYDEQFF.

The rearrangement links TRBV30 to TRBJ2-5; 9 nucleotides match TRBD1. With the DNA end fitting TRBJ2-7 better, the J assignment may be wrong. This CDR3 has 12 amino acids. The germline CDR1 and CDR2 sequences are GTSNPN and SVGIG (reference sequence). The CDR3: CAWGTGPYEQYF. CDR3 in DNA: TGTGCCTGGGGGACAGGGCCCTACGAGCAGTACTTC.

The chain combines TRBV18 with TRBJ2-2, with D possibly matching TRBD2 (6 bases). The germline gives CDR1 KGHSH, CDR2 LQKENI. Trimming pared 5 bases from V and 1 base from J, leaving 14 bases between. The CDR3 runs to 16 residues. Here the CDR3 reads CASSLFGGMNTGELFF. The CDR3 DNA is TGTGCCAGCTCATTATTCGGGGGAATGAACACCGGGGAGCTGTTTTTT.